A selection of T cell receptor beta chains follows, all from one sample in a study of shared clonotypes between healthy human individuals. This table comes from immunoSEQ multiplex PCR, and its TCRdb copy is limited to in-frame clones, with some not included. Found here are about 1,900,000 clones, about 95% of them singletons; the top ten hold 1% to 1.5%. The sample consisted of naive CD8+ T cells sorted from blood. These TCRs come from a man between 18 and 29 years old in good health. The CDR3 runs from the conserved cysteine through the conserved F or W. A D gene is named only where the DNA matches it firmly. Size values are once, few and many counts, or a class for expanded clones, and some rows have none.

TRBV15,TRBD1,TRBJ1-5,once,TGTGCCACCAGCAGCGACAGGGAAAATCAGCCCCAGCATTTT,CATSSDRENQPQHF
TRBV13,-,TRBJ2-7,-,TGTGCCAGCAGCTCCGCCCGGGGTGAGCAGTACTTC,CASSSARGEQYF
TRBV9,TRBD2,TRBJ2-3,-,TGTGCCAGCAGCGTAGAGGGAGGGGCCCCTAGCACAGATACGCAGTATTTT,CASSVEGGAPSTDTQYF
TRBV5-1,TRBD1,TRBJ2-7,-,TGCGCCAGCAGCTTCCGGGACAGGGACTACGAGCAGTACTTC,CASSFRDRDYEQYF
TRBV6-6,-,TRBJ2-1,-,TGTGCCAGCAGTTACTCCTTAGCTCCAGACTACAATGAGCAGTTCTTC,CASSYSLAPDYNEQFF
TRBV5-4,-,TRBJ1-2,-,TGTGCCAGCAGCAGAGAGTCGGGGGGCGGGGATGGCTACACCTTC,CASSRESGGGDGYTF
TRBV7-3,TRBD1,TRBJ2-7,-,TGTGCCAGCAGCCAGGGACAGGGGGTTGGCTACGAGCAGTACTTC,CASSQGQGVGYEQYF
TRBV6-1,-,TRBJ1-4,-,TGTGCCAGCAGTGAGCAGGGGATAAATGAAAAACTGTTTTTT,CASSEQGINEKLFF
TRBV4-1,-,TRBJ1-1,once,TGCGCCAGCAGCCAAAAGGACAGCCGGAACACTGAAGCTTTCTTT,CASSQKDSRNTEAFF
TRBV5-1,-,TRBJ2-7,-,TGCGCCAGCAGCTTGGATACGCGGGGCGAGCAGTACTTC,CASSLDTRGEQYF
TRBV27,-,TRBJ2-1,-,TGTGCCAGCAGTTTAAGCCCCGGGACTTTCAACAATGAGCAGTTCTTC,CASSLSPGTFNNEQFF
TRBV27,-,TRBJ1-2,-,TGTGCCAGCAGTTTAGGTGTCAACGCGGGGGACGGCTACACCTTC,CASSLGVNAGDGYTF
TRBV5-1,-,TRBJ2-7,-,TGCGCCAGCAGCTTCGGCTGGGGGACCGACGAGCAGTACTTC,CASSFGWGTDEQYF
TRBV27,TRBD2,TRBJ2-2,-,TGTGCCAGCAGTTTAGGGCGGGGGACGAACACCGGGGAGCTGTTTTTT,CASSLGRGTNTGELFF
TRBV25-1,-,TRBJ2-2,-,TGTGCCAGCAGTGTTGGCGGGGAGCTGTTTTTT,CASSVGGELFF
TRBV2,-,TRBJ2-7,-,TGTGCCAGCAGTGAAGGCCAGGCTACAACCTACGAGCAGTACTTC,CASSEGQATTYEQYF
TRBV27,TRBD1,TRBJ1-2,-,TGTGCCAGCAGTTTGTCCCGGGACAGGGGATGGGGCTATGGCTACACCTTC,CASSLSRDRGWGYGYTF
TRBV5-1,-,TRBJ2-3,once,TGCGCCAGCAGTAGGGTGGGAGGTGCAGATACGCAGTATTTT,CASSRVGGADTQYF
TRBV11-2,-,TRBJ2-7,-,TGTGCCAGCAGCTATTCGATTCCAGCCTCCTACGAGCAGTACTTC,CASSYSIPASYEQYF
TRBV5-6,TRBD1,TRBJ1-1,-,TGTGCCAGCAGCTCCCGGACAGGCGACCCGAACACTGAAGCTTTCTTT,CASSSRTGDPNTEAFF
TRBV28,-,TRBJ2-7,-,TGTGCCAGCAGCCCGGGCTCCTACGAGCAGTACTTC,CASSPGSYEQYF
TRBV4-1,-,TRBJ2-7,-,TGCGCCAGCAGCCCCAAAGATGTGCCCGAGCAGTACTTC,CASSPKDVPEQYF
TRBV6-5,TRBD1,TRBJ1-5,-,TGTGCCAGCAGTTCCCCGGGACAGGGGCCCTCTCCCCAGCATTTT,CASSSPGQGPSPQHF
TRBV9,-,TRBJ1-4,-,TGTGCCAGCAGCCCCGTCGCCGCAACTAATGAAAAACTGTTTTTT,CASSPVAATNEKLFF
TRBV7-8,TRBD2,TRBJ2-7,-,TGTGCCAGCAGTTGGGGCGGGGGACGGATGTACGAGCAGTACTTC,CASSWGGGRMYEQYF
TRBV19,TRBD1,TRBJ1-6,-,TGTGCCAGTAGTATAGGACAGGGGAATTCACCCCTCCACTTT,CASSIGQGNSPLHF
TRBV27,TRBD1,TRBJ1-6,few,TGTGCCAGCAGCATGGACAGGGGAGGGAATTCACCCCTCCACTTT,CASSMDRGGNSPLHF
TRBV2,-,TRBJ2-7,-,TGTGCCAGCAGTTTTTACGGCAGCAACGAGCAGTACTTC,CASSFYGSNEQYF
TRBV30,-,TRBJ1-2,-,TGTGCCTGGAGCCCCTGGGAAGGGAGCTATGGCTACACCTTC,CAWSPWEGSYGYTF
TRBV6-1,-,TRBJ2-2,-,TGTGCCACCCCCCTCAGGGCTACGAACACCGGGGAGCTGTTTTTT,CATPLRATNTGELFF
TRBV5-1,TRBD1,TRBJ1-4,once,TGCGCCAGCAGCTTGGGACAGGGCAGTGAAAAACTGTTTTTT,CASSLGQGSEKLFF
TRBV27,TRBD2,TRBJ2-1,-,TGTGCCAGCAGTTTAATCCTTGGCGGGGGGGTCTCCTACAATGAGCAGTTCTTC,CASSLILGGGVSYNEQFF
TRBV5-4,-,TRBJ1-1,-,TGTGCCAGCAGCGCAGAGAACACTGAAGCTTTCTTT,CASSAENTEAFF
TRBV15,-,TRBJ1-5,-,TGTGCCACCAGCCAAGGCTGGGGCGTCCAGCCCCAGCATTTT,CATSQGWGVQPQHF
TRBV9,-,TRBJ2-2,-,TGTGCCAGCAGCGTCGGAGACACCGGGGAGCTGTTTTTT,CASSVGDTGELFF
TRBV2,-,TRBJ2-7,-,TGTGCCAGCAGTGAACGCCCAGGGGCCTACGAGCAGTACTTC,CASSERPGAYEQYF
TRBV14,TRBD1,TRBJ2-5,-,TGTGCCAGCAGCAGGGACAGGGTGAGGGAGACCCAGTACTTC,CASSRDRVRETQYF
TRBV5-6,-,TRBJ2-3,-,TGTGCCAGCAGCTTGCACCTAGAGGGCACAGATACGCAGTATTTT,CASSLHLEGTDTQYF
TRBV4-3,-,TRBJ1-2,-,TGCGCCAGCAGCCAAGATCACGGGTACGGCCATGGCTACACCTTC,CASSQDHGYGHGYTF
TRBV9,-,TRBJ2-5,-,TGTGCCAGCAGCGTAGATGTGGACCTACAAGAGACCCAGTACTTC,CASSVDVDLQETQYF
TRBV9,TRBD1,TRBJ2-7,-,TGTGCCAGCAGCGACGGGACAGTTCCCGACGAGCAGTACTTC,CASSDGTVPDEQYF
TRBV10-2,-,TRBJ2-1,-,TGCGCCAGCTCCATTGAGGGGAGAAGGCCCCTCTATGAGCAGTTCTTC,CASSIEGRRPLYEQFF
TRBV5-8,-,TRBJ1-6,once,TGTGCCAGCAGCTTGCAGGTCTCCTATAATTCACCCCTCCACTTT,CASSLQVSYNSPLHF
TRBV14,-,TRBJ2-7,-,TGTGCCAGCAGCGAGGGACATTTCTACGAGCAGTACTTC,CASSEGHFYEQYF
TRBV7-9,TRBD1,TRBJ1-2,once,TGTGCCAGCAGCTTAGGTGGGACAGCTAACCTCTATGGCTACACCTTC,CASSLGGTANLYGYTF
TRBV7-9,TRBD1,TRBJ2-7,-,TGTGCCAGCAGCCTCACCGACAGGGGTCCAACCTACGAGCAGTACTTC,CASSLTDRGPTYEQYF